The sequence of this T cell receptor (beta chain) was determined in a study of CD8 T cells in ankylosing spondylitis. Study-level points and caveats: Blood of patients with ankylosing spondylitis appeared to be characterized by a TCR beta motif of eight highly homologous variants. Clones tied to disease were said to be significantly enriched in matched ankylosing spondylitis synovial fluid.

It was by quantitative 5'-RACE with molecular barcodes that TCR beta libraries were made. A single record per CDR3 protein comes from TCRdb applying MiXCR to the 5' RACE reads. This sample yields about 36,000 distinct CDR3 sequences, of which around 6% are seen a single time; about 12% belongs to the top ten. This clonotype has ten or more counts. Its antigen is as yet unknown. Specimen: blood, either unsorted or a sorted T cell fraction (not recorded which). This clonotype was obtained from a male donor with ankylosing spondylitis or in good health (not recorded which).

The CDR3 DNA reads as TGTGCCAGCTCCGAATCCTTGGACAGCTCGGTCACCTTC. It translates to CASSESLDSSVTF. V and J are TRBV12-3 or TRBV12-4 and TRBJ1-2; maybe TRBD1 (6 bases). V was pared by 8 bases and J by 13 bases, with 23 bases between. This CDR3 comprises 13 residues.